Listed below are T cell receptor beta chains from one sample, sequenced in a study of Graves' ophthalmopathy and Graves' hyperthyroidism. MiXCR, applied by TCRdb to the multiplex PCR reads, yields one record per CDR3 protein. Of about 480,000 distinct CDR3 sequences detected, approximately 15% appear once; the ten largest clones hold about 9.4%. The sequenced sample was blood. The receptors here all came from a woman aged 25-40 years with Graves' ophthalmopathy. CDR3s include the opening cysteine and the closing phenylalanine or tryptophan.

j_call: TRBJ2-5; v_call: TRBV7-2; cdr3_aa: CASSFGAGGLEKTQYF
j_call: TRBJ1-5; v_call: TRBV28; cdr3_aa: CASSLVAGGDNQPQHF
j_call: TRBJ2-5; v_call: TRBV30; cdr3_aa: CAWSAGLAGQETQYF
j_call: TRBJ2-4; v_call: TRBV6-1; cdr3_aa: CASFDRGLSEAAKNIQYF
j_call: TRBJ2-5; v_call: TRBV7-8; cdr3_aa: CASSTGTSGGAVETQYF
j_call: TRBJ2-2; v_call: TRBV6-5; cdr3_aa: CASSYSRTVRTGELFF
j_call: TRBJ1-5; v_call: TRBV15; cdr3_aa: CATSRDLGLNQPQHF
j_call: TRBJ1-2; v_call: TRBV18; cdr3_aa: CASSPDWGTNYGYTF
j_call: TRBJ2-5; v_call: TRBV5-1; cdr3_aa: CASSPGTGEQETQYF
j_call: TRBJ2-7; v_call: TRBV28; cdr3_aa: CASSSTGTGIPYEQYF
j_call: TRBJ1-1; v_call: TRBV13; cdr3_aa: CASSLGEGGVNTEAFF
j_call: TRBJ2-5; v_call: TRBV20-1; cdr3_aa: CSAADPRRNQETQYF
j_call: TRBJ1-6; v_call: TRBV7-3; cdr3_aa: CASSSGQYNSPLHF
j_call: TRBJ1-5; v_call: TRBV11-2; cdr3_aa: CASSLDGGPYSNQPQHF
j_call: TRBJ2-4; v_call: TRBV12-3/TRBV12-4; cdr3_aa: CASSETTGLINIQYF
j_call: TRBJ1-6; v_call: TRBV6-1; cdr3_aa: CASSELASSYNSPLHF
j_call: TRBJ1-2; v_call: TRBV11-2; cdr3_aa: CASSFGPGDGYTF
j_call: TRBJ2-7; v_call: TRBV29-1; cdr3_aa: CSATRGYEQYF
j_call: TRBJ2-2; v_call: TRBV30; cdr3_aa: CAWSRQTTGELFF
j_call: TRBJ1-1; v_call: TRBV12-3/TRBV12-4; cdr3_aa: CASSLAGNEAFF
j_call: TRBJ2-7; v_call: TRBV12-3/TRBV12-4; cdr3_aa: CASKKGGPSYEQYF
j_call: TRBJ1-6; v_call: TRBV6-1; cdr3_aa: CASSSPGDNSPLHF
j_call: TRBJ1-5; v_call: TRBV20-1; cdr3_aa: CRASGTDQPQHF
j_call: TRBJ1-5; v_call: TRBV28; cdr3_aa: CASSLGQGAPSNQPQHF
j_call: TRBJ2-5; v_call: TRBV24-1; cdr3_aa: CATSEVEGLRETQYF
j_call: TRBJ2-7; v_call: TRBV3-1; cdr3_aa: CASSQDLRSSYEQYF
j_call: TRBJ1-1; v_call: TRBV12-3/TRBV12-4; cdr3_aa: CASSLSGRGRNTEAFF
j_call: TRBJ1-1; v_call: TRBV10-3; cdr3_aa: CAIGGALNTEAFF
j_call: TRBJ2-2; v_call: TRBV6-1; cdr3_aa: CASSAPEGTGELFF
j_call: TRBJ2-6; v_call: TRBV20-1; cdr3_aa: CSARDAGPGANVLTF
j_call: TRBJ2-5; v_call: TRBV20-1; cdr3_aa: CSAYPFWTDQETQYF
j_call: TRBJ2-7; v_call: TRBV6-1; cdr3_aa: CATGKDSTYEQYF
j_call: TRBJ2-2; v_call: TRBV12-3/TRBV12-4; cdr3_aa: CASSFPRIAGFTGELFF
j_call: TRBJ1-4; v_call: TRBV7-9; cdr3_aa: CASSLWDNNEKLFF
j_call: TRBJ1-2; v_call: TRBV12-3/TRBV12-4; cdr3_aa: CASSLQQPYGYTF
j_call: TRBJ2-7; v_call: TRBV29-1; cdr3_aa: CSATRGIGAEQYF
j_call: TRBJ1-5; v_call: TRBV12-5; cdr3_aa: CASGLVEPQHF
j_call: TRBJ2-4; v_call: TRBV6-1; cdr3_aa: CASSGGRGITKNIQYF
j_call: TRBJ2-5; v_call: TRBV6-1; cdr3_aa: CASRTLVGRPETQYF